These T cell receptor beta chains were read from a single sample in a study of human CD8 memory T cell subsets. TCRdb reprocessed the 5' RACE reads, keeping one entry per CDR3 protein, no DNA. The record lists some 9,600 distinct CDR3 sequences, of which the ten most abundant hold about a tenth. The sequenced material came from CD8+ stem-like memory T cells (TSCM and TCM) sorted from PBMCs. These receptors were obtained from a human donor in good health. CDR3s include the opening cysteine and the closing phenylalanine or tryptophan. The size field is filled for only some rows; it gives once, few, many or a size class.

V	J	size	CDR3
TRBV18	TRBJ2-1	medium-sized	CASSPPGSGLNEQFF
TRBV19	TRBJ2-7	-	CASTAGYEQYF
TRBV19	TRBJ1-2	-	CASSTPSARGNYGYTF
TRBV28	TRBJ2-7	-	CASSPLSGGFSYEQYF
TRBV2	TRBJ1-5	-	CASSIEGFNQPQHF
TRBV9	TRBJ2-7	medium-sized	CASSPLFGGYEQYF
TRBV28	TRBJ2-3	-	CASSLGAGFSTDTQYF
TRBV14	TRBJ2-1	large	CASSQHRDRQLPQQFF
TRBV6-2/TRBV6-3	TRBJ2-2	-	CASSYNLAGILATTGELFF
TRBV7-8	TRBJ2-5	-	CASSPEVRRDNQETQYF
TRBV15	TRBJ2-3	-	CATSRDFSGGTDTQYF
TRBV12-3/TRBV12-4	TRBJ2-1	-	CASSPTGTYNEQFF
TRBV7-9	TRBJ2-3	-	CASSLGPDYTQYF
TRBV29-1	TRBJ1-5	medium-sized	CSVEDEDSNQPQHF
TRBV29-1	TRBJ2-7	medium-sized	CSVEWTWTEEQYF
TRBV7-8	TRBJ2-5	-	CASSLVNQETQYF
TRBV20-1	TRBJ2-5	-	CSAAGTTDGTQYF
TRBV6-2/TRBV6-3	TRBJ2-1	-	CASSYGYSNEQFF
TRBV6-2/TRBV6-3	TRBJ2-1	-	CASSYEGLNEQFF
TRBV11-2	TRBJ1-5	-	CASSLDFGVWQPQHF
TRBV6-6	TRBJ1-5	-	CASSPGTVPPQPQHF
TRBV12-3/TRBV12-4	TRBJ2-1	-	CASRPDYDYNEQFF
TRBV5-5	TRBJ1-2	-	CASSLLSSQNYGYTF
TRBV7-6	TRBJ2-5	-	CASSLSPSGASQGTQYF
TRBV7-9	TRBJ1-1	medium-sized	CASSLVEAEAFF
TRBV29-1	TRBJ1-2	-	CSVHSGTGVYGYTF
TRBV5-1	TRBJ2-3	-	CASSSGLAGSGDTQYF
TRBV20-1	TRBJ2-7	-	CSARPPWESYEQYF
TRBV6-5	TRBJ2-7	-	CASSYSRGRYEQYF
TRBV20-1	TRBJ2-7	-	CSARSVAGWYEQYF
TRBV6-4	TRBJ2-3	-	CASSDAGGTDTQYF
TRBV25-1	TRBJ2-1	-	CASSVSGGANEQFF
TRBV7-9	TRBJ2-1	-	CASSTAVGRDEQFF
TRBV14	TRBJ2-3	-	CASSQVIWDTQYF
TRBV12-3/TRBV12-4	TRBJ1-6	-	CASTTWEGYSPLHF
TRBV7-9	TRBJ2-1	-	CASSPPPGVSYNEQFF
TRBV5-6	TRBJ2-1	medium-sized	CASSLVGDNEQFF
TRBV14	TRBJ2-1	-	CASSQLRESDNEQFF
TRBV28	TRBJ2-5	-	CASSLTPAGTQYF
TRBV6-5	TRBJ2-6	-	CASSYGTGYSGANVLTF
TRBV7-9	TRBJ2-1	medium-sized	CASSSRLAGEGNEQFF
TRBV30	TRBJ2-7	-	CAWSVYVGTRDTYEQYF
TRBV7-9	TRBJ2-2	-	CAATGSNTGELFF
TRBV4-1	TRBJ2-1	-	CASSPILRTGFGNNEQFF
TRBV28	TRBJ1-2	-	CASSSRTGSYGYTF
TRBV15	TRBJ2-1	-	CATSRVVAGIYNEQFF
TRBV14	TRBJ2-1	medium-sized	CASSHRYNEQFF
TRBV2	TRBJ1-2	medium-sized	CASIEGQWDGYTF
TRBV7-9	TRBJ2-3	-	CASSPNLDTQYF
TRBV7-8	TRBJ2-7	-	CACNPGSSYEQYF
TRBV29-1	TRBJ2-7	medium-sized	CSVEDGTTSYYEQYF